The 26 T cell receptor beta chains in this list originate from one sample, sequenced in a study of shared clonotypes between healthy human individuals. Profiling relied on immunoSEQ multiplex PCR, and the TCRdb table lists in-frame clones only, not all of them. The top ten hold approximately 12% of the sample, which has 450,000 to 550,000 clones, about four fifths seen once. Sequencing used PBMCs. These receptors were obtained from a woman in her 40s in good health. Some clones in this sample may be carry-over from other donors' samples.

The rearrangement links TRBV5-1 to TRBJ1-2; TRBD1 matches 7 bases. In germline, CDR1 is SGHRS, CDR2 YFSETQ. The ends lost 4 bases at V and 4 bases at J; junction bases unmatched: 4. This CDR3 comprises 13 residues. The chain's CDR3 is CASSQDRFYGYTF. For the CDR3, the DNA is TGCGCCAGCAGCCAGGACAGGTTCTATGGCTACACCTTC. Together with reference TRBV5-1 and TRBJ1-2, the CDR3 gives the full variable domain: KAGVTQTPRYLIKTRGQQVTLSCSPISGHRSVSWYQQTPGQGLQFLFEYFSETQRNKGNFPGRFSGRQFSNSRSEMNVSTLELGDSALYLCASSQDRFYGYTFGSGTRLTVV.

This CDR3 is CAISEPGTGGGYGYTF. CDR3 sequence (DNA): TGTGCCATCAGTGAGCCTGGGACAGGGGGCGGATATGGCTACACCTTC. This chain links TRBV10-3 with TRBJ1-2; 12 bases are shared with TRBD1. The V gene end was trimmed by 2 bases and the J gene end by 5 bases; junction bases not matched to a gene: 6. The germline V gene has CDR1 ENHRY and CDR2 SYGVKD. The CDR3 spans 16 residues.

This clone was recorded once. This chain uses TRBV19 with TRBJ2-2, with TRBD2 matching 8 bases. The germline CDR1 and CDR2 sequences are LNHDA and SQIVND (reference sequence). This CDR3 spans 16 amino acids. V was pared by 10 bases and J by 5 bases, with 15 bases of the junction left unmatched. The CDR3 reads CATNLGGGRRTGELFF. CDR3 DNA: TGTGCCACCAACCTCGGGGGGGGGCGTCGGACCGGGGAGCTGTTTTTT.

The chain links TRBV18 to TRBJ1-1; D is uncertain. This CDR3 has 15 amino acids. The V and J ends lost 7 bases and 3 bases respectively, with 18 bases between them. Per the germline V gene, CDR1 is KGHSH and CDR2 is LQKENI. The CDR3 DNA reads TGTGCCAGCTACTACGATTTCGGCTGGGACACTGAAGCTTTCTTT. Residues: CASYYDFGWDTEAFF.

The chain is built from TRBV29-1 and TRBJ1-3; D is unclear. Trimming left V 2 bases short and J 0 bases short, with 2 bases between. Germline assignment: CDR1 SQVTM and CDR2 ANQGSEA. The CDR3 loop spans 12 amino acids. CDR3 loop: CSVETSGNTIYF. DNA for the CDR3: TGCAGCGTTGAAACCTCTGGAAACACCATATATTTT.

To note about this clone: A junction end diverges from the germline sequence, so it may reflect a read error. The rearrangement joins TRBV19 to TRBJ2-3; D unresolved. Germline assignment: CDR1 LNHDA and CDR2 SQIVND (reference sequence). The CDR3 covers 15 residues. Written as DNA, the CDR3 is TGTGCCAGTAGTATCGGGCCGGCCAGCACGGATACGCAGTATTTT. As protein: CASSIGPASTDTQYF.

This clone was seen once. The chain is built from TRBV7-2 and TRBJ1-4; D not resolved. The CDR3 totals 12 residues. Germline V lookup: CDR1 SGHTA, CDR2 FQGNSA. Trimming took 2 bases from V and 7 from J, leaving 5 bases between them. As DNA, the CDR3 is TGTGCCAGCAGCTTACTGGGTGAAAAACTGTTTTTT. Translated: CASSLLGEKLFF.

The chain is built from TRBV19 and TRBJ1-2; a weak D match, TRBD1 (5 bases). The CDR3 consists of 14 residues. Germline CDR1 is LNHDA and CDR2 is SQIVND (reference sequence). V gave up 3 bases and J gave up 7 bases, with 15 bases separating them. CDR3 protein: CASSIEAGLFGYTF. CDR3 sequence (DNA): TGTGCCAGTAGTATTGAGGCAGGGTTATTTGGCTACACCTTC.

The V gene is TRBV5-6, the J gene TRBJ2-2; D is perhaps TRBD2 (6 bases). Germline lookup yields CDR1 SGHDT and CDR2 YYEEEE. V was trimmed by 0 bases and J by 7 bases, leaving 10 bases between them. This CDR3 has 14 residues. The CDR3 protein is CASSLVSGVGELFF. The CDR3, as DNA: TGTGCCAGCAGCTTGGTATCGGGGGTCGGGGAGCTGTTTTTT.

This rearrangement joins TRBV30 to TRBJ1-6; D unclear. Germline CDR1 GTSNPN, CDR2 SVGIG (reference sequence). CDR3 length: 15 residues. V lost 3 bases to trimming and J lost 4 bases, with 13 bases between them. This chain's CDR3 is CAWSTAGWYNSPLHF. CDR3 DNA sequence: TGTGCCTGGAGCACGGCAGGATGGTATAATTCACCCCTCCACTTT.

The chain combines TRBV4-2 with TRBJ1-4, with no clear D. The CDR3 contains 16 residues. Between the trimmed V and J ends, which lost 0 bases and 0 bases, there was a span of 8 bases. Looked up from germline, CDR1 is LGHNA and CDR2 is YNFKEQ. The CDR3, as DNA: TGTGCCAGCAGCCAAGATTTGGGGTCAACTAATGAAAAACTGTTTTTT. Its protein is CASSQDLGSTNEKLFF.

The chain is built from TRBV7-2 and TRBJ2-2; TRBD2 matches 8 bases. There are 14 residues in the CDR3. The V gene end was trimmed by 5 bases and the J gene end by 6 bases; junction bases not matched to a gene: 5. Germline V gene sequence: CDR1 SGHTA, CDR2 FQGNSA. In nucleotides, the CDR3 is TGTGCCAGCAGCCAAAGGACTAGCCCCGGGGAGCTGTTTTTT. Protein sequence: CASSQRTSPGELFF.

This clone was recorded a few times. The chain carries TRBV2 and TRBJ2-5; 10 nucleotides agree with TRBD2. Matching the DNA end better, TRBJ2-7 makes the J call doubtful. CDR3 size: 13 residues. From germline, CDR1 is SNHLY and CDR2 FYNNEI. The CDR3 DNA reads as TGTGCCAGCAGACTAGCGGGGACCTACGAGCAGTACTTC. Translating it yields CASRLAGTYEQYF.

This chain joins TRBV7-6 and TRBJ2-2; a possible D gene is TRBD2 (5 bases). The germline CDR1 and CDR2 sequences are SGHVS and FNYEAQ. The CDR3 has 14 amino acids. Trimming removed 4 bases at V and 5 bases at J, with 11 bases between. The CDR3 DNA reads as TGTGCCAGCAGCTCGGGATCGTGGACCGGGGAGCTGTTTTTT. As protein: CASSSGSWTGELFF.

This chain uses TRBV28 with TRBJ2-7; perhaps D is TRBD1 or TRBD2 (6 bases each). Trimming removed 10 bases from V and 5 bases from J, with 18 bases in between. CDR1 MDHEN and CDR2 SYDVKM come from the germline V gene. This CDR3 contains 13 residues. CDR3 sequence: CATLGPGGHEQYF. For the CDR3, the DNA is TGTGCCACCCTGGGGCCCGGGGGCCACGAGCAGTACTTC.

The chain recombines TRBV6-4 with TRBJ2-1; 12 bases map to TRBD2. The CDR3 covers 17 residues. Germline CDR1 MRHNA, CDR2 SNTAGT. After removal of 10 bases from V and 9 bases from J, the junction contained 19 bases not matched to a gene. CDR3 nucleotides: TGTGCCACCACCTTCGGGTCTTCGACTAGCGGGAGCGGTGAGCAGTTCTTC. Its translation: CATTFGSSTSGSGEQFF.

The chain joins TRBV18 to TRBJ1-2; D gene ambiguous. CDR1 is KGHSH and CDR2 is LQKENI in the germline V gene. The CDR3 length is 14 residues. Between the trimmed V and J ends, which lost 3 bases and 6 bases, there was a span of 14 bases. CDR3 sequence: CASSPSPYLDGYTF. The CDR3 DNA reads TGTGCCAGCTCACCTTCACCCTATTTGGATGGCTACACCTTC.

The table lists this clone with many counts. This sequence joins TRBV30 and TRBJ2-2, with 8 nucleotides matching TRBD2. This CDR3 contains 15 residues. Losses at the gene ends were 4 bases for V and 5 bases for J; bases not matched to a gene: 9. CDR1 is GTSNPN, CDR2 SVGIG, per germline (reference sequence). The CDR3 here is CAWKEVGGETGELFF. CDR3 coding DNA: TGTGCCTGGAAGGAAGTCGGGGGGGAAACCGGGGAGCTGTTTTTT.

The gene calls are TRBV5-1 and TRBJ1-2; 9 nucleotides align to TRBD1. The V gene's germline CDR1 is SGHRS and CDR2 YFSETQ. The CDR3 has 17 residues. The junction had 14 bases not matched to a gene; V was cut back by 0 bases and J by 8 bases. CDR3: CASSLEGQGSVIGGYTF. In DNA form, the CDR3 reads TGCGCCAGCAGCTTGGAGGGACAGGGATCCGTCATAGGGGGCTACACCTTC.

CDR3 DNA: TGTGCCAGCAGCGCCAAGACAGCTAACTATGGCTACACCTTC. Translation: CASSAKTANYGYTF. The rearrangement joins TRBV9 to TRBJ1-2; perhaps TRBD1 as D (5 bases). The CDR3 has 14 residues. Per germline, CDR1 SGDLS and CDR2 YYNGEE. Deletions cut 3 bases from V and 0 bases from J, with 9 bases between.

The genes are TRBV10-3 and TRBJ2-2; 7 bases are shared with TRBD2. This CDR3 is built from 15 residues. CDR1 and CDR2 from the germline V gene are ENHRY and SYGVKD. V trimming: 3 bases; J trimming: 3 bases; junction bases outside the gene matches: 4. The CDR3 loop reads CAISEGLADTGELFF. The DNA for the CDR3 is TGTGCCATCAGTGAAGGGCTAGCGGACACCGGGGAGCTGTTTTTT.

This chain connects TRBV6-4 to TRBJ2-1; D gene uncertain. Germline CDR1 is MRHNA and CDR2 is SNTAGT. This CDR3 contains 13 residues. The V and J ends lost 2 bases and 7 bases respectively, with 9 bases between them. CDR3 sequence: CASSDVATNEQFF. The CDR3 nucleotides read TGTGCCAGCAGTGACGTAGCCACAAATGAGCAGTTCTTC.

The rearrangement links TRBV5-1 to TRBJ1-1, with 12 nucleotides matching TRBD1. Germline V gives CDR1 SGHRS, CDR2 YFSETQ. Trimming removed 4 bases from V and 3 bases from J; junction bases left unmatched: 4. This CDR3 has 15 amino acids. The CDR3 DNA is TGCGCCAGCAGCCGGGGACAGGGGGCGGACACTGAAGCTTTCTTT. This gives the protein CASSRGQGADTEAFF. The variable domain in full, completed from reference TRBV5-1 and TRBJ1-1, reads KAGVTQTPRYLIKTRGQQVTLSCSPISGHRSVSWYQQTPGQGLQFLFEYFSETQRNKGNFPGRFSGRQFSNSRSEMNVSTLELGDSALYLCASSRGQGADTEAFFGQGTRLTVV.

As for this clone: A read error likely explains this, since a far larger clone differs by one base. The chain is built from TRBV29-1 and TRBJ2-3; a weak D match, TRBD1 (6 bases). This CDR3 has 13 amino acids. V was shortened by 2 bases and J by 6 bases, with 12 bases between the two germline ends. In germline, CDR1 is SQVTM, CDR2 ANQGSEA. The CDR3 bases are TGCAGCGTTGAACAGGGGAGAGGGGATACGCAGTATTTT. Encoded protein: CSVEQGRGDTQYF.

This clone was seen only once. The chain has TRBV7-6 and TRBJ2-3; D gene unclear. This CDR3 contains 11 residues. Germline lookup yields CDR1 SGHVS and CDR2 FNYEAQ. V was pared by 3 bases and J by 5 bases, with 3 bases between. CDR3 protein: CASSFEDTQYF. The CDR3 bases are TGTGCCAGCAGCTTTGAAGATACGCAGTATTTT.

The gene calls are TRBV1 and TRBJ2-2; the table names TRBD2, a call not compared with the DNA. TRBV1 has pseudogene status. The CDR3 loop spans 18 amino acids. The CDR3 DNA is TGCACCAGCAGCCAAGGCCCGGTTGGCTTGTGGGAGTCCGGGGAGCTGTTTTTT. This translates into CTSSQGPVGLWESGELFF.